A single sample is the source of the 30 T cell receptor beta chains below, sequenced in a study of T cell changes during pregnancy in multiple sclerosis. Sequencing used immunoSEQ multiplex PCR; TCRdb keeps in-frame clones, though not all of them. In the table there are 50,000 to 65,000 clones, over 75% of which are singletons. The material sequenced was peripheral blood, taken after pregnancy. The receptors come from a female donor with multiple sclerosis, enrolled in a pregnancy study.

This clone was found once. CDR3 protein: CASSVGHRGQETQYF. CDR3 nucleotides: TGTGCCAGCAGCGTAGGACATAGGGGTCAAGAGACCCAGTACTTC. The chain has TRBV9 and TRBJ2-5; perhaps TRBD1 as D (5 bases). Germline values: CDR1 SGDLS, CDR2 YYNGEE. This CDR3 comprises 15 residues. The germline V and J ends were trimmed by 0 bases and 2 bases, with 11 bases remaining between them.

In this sample, this clone turned up once. The chain couples TRBV29-1 to TRBJ1-1; 7 bases map to TRBD1. With V trimmed by 8 bases and J by 2 bases, 11 bases remained unmatched. The CDR3 covers 14 residues. Germline CDR1 and CDR2: SQVTM and ANQGSEA. The CDR3 coding sequence is TGCAGCACGCTAAGACAGGGAGGAAACACTGAAGCTTTCTTT. Translating it yields CSTLRQGGNTEAFF.

This chain connects TRBV18 to TRBJ1-4; no definite D call. Germline V gene data show CDR1 as KGHSH and CDR2 as LQKENI. The CDR3 contains 15 residues. V gave up 2 bases and J gave up 3 bases, with 10 bases separating them. The CDR3 bases are TGTGCCAGCTCACCAGGAGGACTAGCTAATGAAAAACTGTTTTTT. Encoded protein: CASSPGGLANEKLFF.

The rearrangement uses TRBV5-1 and TRBJ1-2, with D possibly being TRBD1 (6 bases). V lost 0 bases and J 4 bases, leaving 10 bases between the germline ends. CDR3 length: 14 amino acids. Germline lookup yields CDR1 SGHRS and CDR2 YFSETQ. This CDR3 reads CASSLGQGPYGYTF. In nucleotides, the CDR3 is TGCGCCAGCAGCTTGGGTCAGGGGCCCTATGGCTACACCTTC.

J is TRBJ2-7 and V is TRBV7-3, with a tentative D call TRBD2 (7 bases). The CDR3 has 16 amino acids. CDR1 is SGHTA, CDR2 FQGTGA, per germline. With 1 base removed from V and 6 bases from J, the gap between germline ends came to 19 bases. The CDR3 is CASSLSPGGVQGEQYF. In DNA form, the CDR3 reads TGTGCCAGCAGCTTAAGCCCGGGGGGCGTCCAAGGCGAGCAGTACTTC.

This chain joins TRBV18 and TRBJ2-7; 8 bases line up with TRBD1. V lost 4 bases to trimming and J lost 5 bases; unmatched junction nucleotides: 7. The CDR3 is 14 residues long. In germline, CDR1 is KGHSH, CDR2 LQKENI. The CDR3 region is CASSLRTGQDEQYF. The CDR3 DNA reads as TGTGCCAGCTCACTCCGGACAGGGCAGGACGAGCAGTACTTC.

This clone was seen only a few times. This chain joins TRBV4-2 and TRBJ1-2, with D unresolved. Germline V gene sequence: CDR1 LGHNA, CDR2 YNFKEQ. CDR3 length: 16 amino acids. V was shortened by 0 bases and J by 3 bases, with 14 bases between the two germline ends. This CDR3 reads CASSQERATPHYGYTF. CDR3 nucleotides: TGTGCCAGCAGCCAAGAGAGGGCAACCCCCCACTATGGCTACACCTTC.

As DNA, the CDR3 is TGTGCCAGCATCAGCACAGCGGGGGAGGTCAATGAGCAGTTCTTC. This encodes CASISTAGEVNEQFF. V usage is TRBV2 and J usage is TRBJ2-1; 8 positions match TRBD2. The junction had 11 bases not matched to a gene; V was cut back by 7 bases and J by 6 bases. CDR1 is SNHLY, CDR2 FYNNEI, per germline. The CDR3 runs to 15 residues.

This clone appeared a few times. This chain uses TRBV4-3 with TRBJ2-6; D is unclear. This CDR3 has 16 amino acids. In germline, CDR1 is LGHNA, CDR2 YSLEER. V dropped 0 bases and J dropped 0 bases, with 6 bases sitting between them. The CDR3 sequence: CASSQDGSSGANVLTF. The CDR3 DNA sequence: TGCGCCAGCAGCCAAGATGGCAGCTCTGGGGCCAACGTCCTGACTTTC.

The gene calls are TRBV6-5 and TRBJ1-1, with unresolved D. CDR1 MNHEY and CDR2 SVGAGI come from the germline V gene. The V end lost 5 bases, the J end lost 3 bases, and 7 bases lay between the germline ends. The CDR3 contains 12 residues. The DNA for the CDR3 is TGTGCCAGCAGTCAACGGGACACTGAAGCTTTCTTT. It codes for CASSQRDTEAFF.

The chain links TRBV4-2 to TRBJ1-1; weak D call: TRBD1 (5 bases). The CDR3 has 15 amino acids. Germline CDR1 LGHNA, CDR2 YNFKEQ. Between the trimmed V and J ends, which lost 0 bases and 2 bases, there was a span of 10 bases. CDR3 in DNA: TGTGCCAGCAGCCAAGAAGGAGGGGATAACACTGAAGCTTTCTTT. It yields the protein CASSQEGGDNTEAFF.

The CDR3 is CASSLVRNTEAFF. For the CDR3, the DNA is TGTGCCAGCAGCTTAGTCAGGAACACTGAAGCTTTCTTT. V usage is TRBV7-9 and J usage is TRBJ1-1, with D unclear. Germline V gene data show CDR1 as SEHNR and CDR2 as FQNEAQ (reference sequence). The V and J ends lost 1 base and 1 base respectively, with 4 bases between them. CDR3 size: 13 residues.

The chain carries TRBV5-1 and TRBJ2-1; 9 bases match TRBD1. Germline CDR1 and CDR2: SGHRS and YFSETQ. V lost 7 bases to trimming and J lost 2 bases; unmatched junction nucleotides: 4. This CDR3 region has 14 residues. CDR3 residues: CASGRDRAYNEQFF. CDR3 in DNA: TGCGCCAGCGGCCGGGACAGGGCCTACAATGAGCAGTTCTTC.

The V and J genes are TRBV4-3 and TRBJ2-2; D remains unclear. The V and J ends lost 4 bases and 0 bases respectively, with 18 bases between them. The CDR3 covers 18 residues. From germline, CDR1 is LGHNA and CDR2 YSLEER. CDR3 protein: CASSLFLTAQANTGELFF. DNA for the CDR3: TGCGCCAGCAGCCTTTTCCTAACGGCCCAGGCGAACACCGGGGAGCTGTTTTTT.

Only one count was recorded for this clone. The chain recombines TRBV18 with TRBJ2-2; 8 bases fit TRBD1. The CDR3 spans 15 residues. Unmatched junction bases numbered 3, after V lost 2 bases and J lost 4 bases. Germline values: CDR1 KGHSH, CDR2 LQKENI. CDR3 in amino acids: CASSPFGTGTGELFF. In DNA, the CDR3 is TGTGCCAGCTCACCATTTGGGACAGGCACCGGGGAGCTGTTTTTT.

The chain recombines TRBV5-4 with TRBJ2-1; the D is unclear. Trimming left V 4 bases short and J 1 base short, with 15 bases between. The CDR3 has 16 amino acids. Germline V lookup: CDR1 SGHNT, CDR2 YYREEE (reference sequence). In DNA form, the CDR3 reads TGTGCCAGCAGCCCGGGTTCTCTTGCGTCCTACAATGAGCAGTTCTTC. This translates into CASSPGSLASYNEQFF.

The V gene is TRBV19, the J gene TRBJ1-3; D remains ambiguous. Germline V lookup: CDR1 LNHDA, CDR2 SQIVND (reference sequence). Trimming pared 5 bases from V and 4 bases from J, leaving 9 bases between. The CDR3 totals 13 residues. The chain's CDR3 is CASSSDWGNTIYF. The CDR3 DNA reads TGTGCCAGTAGTTCCGACTGGGGAAACACCATATATTTT.

The chain carries TRBV6-1 and TRBJ2-7, with D possibly matching TRBD1 (5 bases). This CDR3 has 15 residues. Germline V lookup: CDR1 MNHNS, CDR2 SASEGT. The ends were cut back, 3 bases at V and 0 bases at J, with 12 bases in the middle. CDR3 in DNA: TGTGCCAGCAGTGATGGGGCGTCGGGCTCCTACGAGCAGTACTTC. This sequence encodes CASSDGASGSYEQYF.

The rearrangement links TRBV5-6 to TRBJ1-3, with D perhaps matching TRBD1 (5 bases). The germline V gene has CDR1 SGHDT and CDR2 YYEEEE. V lost 4 bases to trimming and J lost 0 bases, with 20 bases between them. The CDR3 is 18 amino acids. CDR3 residues: CASSLPGLQEYSGNTIYF. In DNA form, the CDR3 reads TGTGCCAGCAGCCTTCCGGGTCTACAGGAGTACTCTGGAAACACCATATATTTT.

The sample holds one count of this clone. J is TRBJ2-7 and V is TRBV15, with 7 nucleotides matching TRBD1. Germline trimming cut 0 bases from V and 3 bases from J; bases unmatched to any gene: 8. Germline V CDR1 and CDR2: LNHNV, YYDKDF (reference sequence). CDR3 length: 16 amino acids. The CDR3 loop is CATSREATGVIYEQYF. The CDR3 DNA is TGTGCCACCAGCAGAGAGGCAACAGGGGTAATCTACGAGCAGTACTTC.

CDR3 sequence reads: CAWNTRKEQFF. CDR3 DNA: TGTGCCTGGAATACCAGAAAAGAGCAGTTCTTC. J is TRBJ2-1 and V is TRBV30; no firm D call. CDR1 is GTSNPN, CDR2 SVGIG, per germline (reference sequence). The CDR3 is 11 residues long. V was clipped by 4 bases and J by 10 bases, with 11 bases between them. The entire variable domain, with the rest obtained from reference TRBV30 and TRBJ2-1, is as follows: SQTIHQWPATLVQPVGSPLSLECTVEGTSNPNLYWYRQAAGRGLQLLFYSVGIGQISSEVPQNLSASRPQDRQFILSSKKLLLSDSGFYLCAWNTRKEQFFGPGTRLTVL.

The chain links TRBV7-9 to TRBJ1-2; 8 bases align to TRBD1. The V gene end was trimmed by 7 bases and the J gene end by 1 base; junction bases not matched to a gene: 5. The germline V gene has CDR1 SEHNR and CDR2 FQNEAQ (reference sequence). CDR3 length: 14 amino acids. This chain's CDR3 is CASNPTGVNYGYTF. CDR3 nucleotide sequence: TGTGCCAGCAACCCGACAGGGGTTAACTATGGCTACACCTTC.

V gene TRBV7-3 combines with J gene TRBJ2-6; 10 nucleotides align to TRBD1. Germline lookup yields CDR1 SGHTA and CDR2 FQGTGA. V trimming: 4 bases; J trimming: 4 bases; junction bases outside the gene matches: 4. The CDR3 extends over 16 amino acids. The CDR3 sequence: CASSSGQGSGANVLTF. In DNA, the CDR3 is TGTGCCAGCAGCTCGGGACAGGGGTCCGGGGCCAACGTCCTGACTTTC. Looking up the rest from reference TRBV7-3 and TRBJ2-6 gives the full variable domain: GAGVSQTPSNKVTEKGKYVELRCDPISGHTALYWYRQSLGQGPEFLIYFQGTGAADDSGLPNDRFFAVRPEGSVSTLKIQRTERGDSAVYLCASSSGQGSGANVLTFGAGSRLTVL.

The V gene is TRBV4-1, the J gene TRBJ2-1, with TRBD1 matching 10 bases. V shed 4 bases and J 8 bases; nucleotides not matched to a gene: 14. The germline V gene has CDR1 MGHRA and CDR2 YSYEKL. The CDR3 spans 17 residues. This CDR3 reads CASSLRQGGTGVDEQFF. CDR3 in DNA: TGCGCCAGCAGCCTCCGCCAGGGGGGGACAGGGGTTGATGAGCAGTTCTTC.

This chain joins TRBV27 and TRBJ1-1; 9 positions match TRBD1. The CDR3 loop spans 15 amino acids. With 8 bases clipped from V and 3 bases from J, the junction kept 10 bases outside the gene matches. Germline CDR1 MNHEY, CDR2 SMNVEV (reference sequence). The CDR3 protein is CASPDYRGQYTEAFF. DNA for the CDR3: TGTGCCAGCCCGGATTACAGGGGGCAGTACACTGAAGCTTTCTTT.

This clone has a single count. The chain carries TRBV4-1 and TRBJ2-7, with 7 bases that match TRBD2. From germline, CDR1 is MGHRA and CDR2 YSYEKL. This CDR3 comprises 16 residues. With V trimmed by 4 bases and J by 6 bases, 15 bases remained unmatched. The DNA for the CDR3 is TGCGCCAGCAGCCGCGGTTGGGGGGGGATGATCTGCGAGCAGTACTTC. Protein sequence: CASSRGWGGMICEQYF.

The rearrangement links TRBV7-2 to TRBJ2-2, with 8 positions matching TRBD2. The ends lost 4 bases at V and 3 bases at J; junction bases unmatched: 4. Germline V gives CDR1 SGHTA, CDR2 FQGNSA. This CDR3 comprises 15 residues. The CDR3 sequence: CASSSLAGYTGELFF. The DNA of the CDR3 is TGTGCCAGCAGCTCCCTAGCGGGTTACACCGGGGAGCTGTTTTTT.

The chain joins TRBV2 to TRBJ2-5; TRBD2 aligns across 8 bases. The CDR3 sequence is 15 residues long. Looked up from germline, CDR1 is SNHLY and CDR2 is FYNNEI. Trimming cost V 4 bases and J 1 base; bases outside gene matches: 5. The DNA for the CDR3 is TGTGCCAGCAGTGGACGGCGGGGGGCCCAAGAGACCCAGTACTTC. This sequence encodes CASSGRRGAQETQYF.

The rearrangement links TRBV7-8 to TRBJ1-1; no firm D call. The germline CDR1 and CDR2 sequences are SGHVS and FQNEAQ. V lost 0 bases, J lost 1 base, and 12 bases lay in between. The CDR3 totals 16 residues. CDR3 bases: TGTGCCAGCAGCTTAGCCCGGGTGGCGGGGAACACTGAAGCTTTCTTT. As protein: CASSLARVAGNTEAFF.

J is TRBJ2-3 and V is TRBV7-3, with 10 bases fitting TRBD2. Germline V gene sequence: CDR1 SGHTA, CDR2 FQGTGA. CDR3 size: 15 residues. With 2 bases clipped from V and 6 bases from J, the junction kept 5 bases outside the gene matches. CDR3 in amino acids: CASSLQAGGVDTQYF. The CDR3 nucleotides read TGTGCCAGCAGCTTACAAGCGGGGGGGGTGGATACGCAGTATTTT.